A selection of T cell receptor beta chains follows, all from one sample in a study of molecular identifiers for immune sequencing clone quantification. Each CDR3 protein gets one entry after TCRdb re-called the PCR reads with MiXCR. The sample lists fewer than 45,000 distinct CDR3 sequences; 15% to 20% were seen once. The specimen was naive CD8+ T cells from blood, with Jurkat cell RNA spiked in. The origin of the receptors is a human donor in good health. Some libraries in this study had Jurkat cell RNA spiked in. CDR3s include the opening cysteine and the closing phenylalanine or tryptophan. D genes are given only for firm matches. Only part of the rows carry a size: once, few, many, or a class if the clone is expanded.

size	V	J	D	CDR3	DNA
many	TRBV12-3/TRBV12-4	TRBJ2-5	-	CASSPLGGTETQYF	TGTGCCAGCAGTCCCCTAGGGGGGACAGAGACCCAGTACTTC
few	TRBV7-9	TRBJ2-6	-	CASSHVTGANVLTF	TGTGCCAGCAGCCACGTGACTGGGGCCAACGTCCTGACTTTC
many	TRBV5-6	TRBJ2-5	-	CASTYRDETQYF	TGTGCCAGCACCTACAGGGACGAGACCCAGTACTTC
many	TRBV28	TRBJ1-2	-	CASSPDNYYGYTF	TGTGCCAGCAGTCCCGACAATTACTATGGCTACACCTTC
many	TRBV7-8	TRBJ2-7	TRBD1	CASSLGRTGIYEQYF	TGTGCCAGCAGCTTAGGGAGGACAGGGATCTACGAGCAGTACTTC
many	TRBV12-3/TRBV12-4	TRBJ1-1	-	CASSFSASPMSEAFF	TGTGCCAGCAGTTTTTCGGCTTCCCCTATGTCTGAAGCTTTCTTT
many	TRBV12-3/TRBV12-4	TRBJ1-5	-	CASRGSYSNQPQHF	TGTGCCAGCCGCGGGTCTTATAGCAATCAGCCCCAGCATTTT
once	TRBV12-3/TRBV12-4	TRBJ1-1	-	CASSLRGNTGAFF	TGTGCCAGCAGTTTACGAGGGAACACTGGAGCTTTCTTT
many	TRBV7-2	TRBJ2-5	TRBD1	CASSHRQGPAVVETQYF	TGTGCCAGCAGCCATCGACAGGGGCCCGCGGTGGTGGAGACCCAGTACTTC
few	TRBV27	TRBJ2-2	-	CASSRGVTGELFF	TGTGCCAGCAGTCGCGGAGTCACCGGGGAGCTGTTTTTT
many	TRBV19	TRBJ2-3	-	CASKVLPESTDTQYF	TGTGCCAGTAAAGTCCTCCCGGAGTCCACAGATACGCAGTATTTT
many	TRBV3-1	TRBJ2-2	TRBD2	CASSQDVLAGGRRPGELFF	TGTGCCAGCAGCCAAGACGTACTAGCGGGAGGACGAAGGCCCGGGGAGCTGTTTTTT
-	TRBV7-9	TRBJ2-1	TRBD2	CASSQGLAGFSNEQFF	TGTGCCAGCAGCCAGGGACTAGCGGGCTTTAGCAATGAGCAGTTCTTC
many	TRBV7-9	TRBJ2-1	-	CASGVGNEQFF	TGTGCCAGCGGGGTGGGGAATGAGCAGTTCTTC
many	TRBV28	TRBJ2-7	TRBD2	CASSLPLPTSGRASGDEQYF	TGTGCCAGCAGTTTACCCCTACCGACTAGCGGGAGGGCGAGTGGGGACGAGCAGTACTTC
many	TRBV7-9	TRBJ2-5	-	CASKLGQLKETQYF	TGTGCCAGCAAACTAGGACAGCTCAAAGAGACCCAGTACTTC
many	TRBV7-8	TRBJ1-5	-	CASSGQRVGSWPQHF	TGTGCCAGCAGCGGACAGCGAGTCGGGAGTTGGCCCCAGCATTTT
many	TRBV5-5	TRBJ2-7	TRBD2	CASSPGWGSGGEQYF	TGTGCCAGCAGCCCCGGCTGGGGGTCGGGAGGAGAGCAGTACTTC
many	TRBV20-1	TRBJ1-5	-	CSARDGNQPQHF	TGCAGTGCTAGAGATGGTAATCAGCCCCAGCATTTT
many	TRBV6-2/TRBV6-3	TRBJ2-7	-	CASSYSAGRYEQYF	TGTGCCAGCAGTTACTCGGCCGGACGCTACGAGCAGTACTTC
many	TRBV15	TRBJ2-3	TRBD1	CATSPQGAATDTQYF	TGTGCCACCAGCCCACAGGGGGCAGCGACGGATACGCAGTATTTT
many	TRBV27	TRBJ1-1	-	CASSLSTQGYTEAFF	TGTGCCAGCAGTTTATCGACTCAGGGCTACACTGAAGCTTTCTTT
many	TRBV9	TRBJ2-7	TRBD2	CASSVGLADTYEQYF	TGTGCCAGCAGCGTAGGACTAGCGGACACCTACGAGCAGTACTTC
many	TRBV29-1	TRBJ1-2	TRBD1	CSVHDRGPGYTF	TGCAGCGTACACGACAGGGGGCCTGGCTACACCTTC
-	TRBV3-1	TRBJ2-1	TRBD2	CASSLFLAGGVNEQFF	TGTGCCAGCAGCCTGTTCCTAGCGGGAGGCGTCAATGAGCAGTTCTTC